This T cell receptor beta chain was recovered during a study of blood T cell repertoires in COVID-19. Turning to the study itself: Some COVID-19 samples were acute and others convalescent; all came from the United States, Italy and Spain.

The junction had 3 bases not matched to a gene; V was cut back by 3 bases and J by 5 bases. The germline V gene encodes CDR1 MNHEY and CDR2 SMNVEV (reference sequence). The CDR3 is 14 amino acids. The data were produced by immunoSEQ multiplex PCR, yet TCRdb's version contains in-frame clones alone and is incomplete. The data show under 250,000 clones, roughly 81% seen once. Sequences were obtained from peripheral blood. The chain has TRBV27 and TRBJ1-5, with 8 bases aligning to TRBD1. The sequence was obtained from a man aged 45-65 years with acute or convalescent COVID-19. Here the CDR3 DNA reads TGTGCCAGCAGTTTGGGGACAGGCGATCAGCCCCAGCATTTT. Translating it yields CASSLGTGDQPQHF.